This T cell receptor (beta chain) was profiled in a study of Ad26.COV2.S vaccination and SARS-CoV-2 variants. Treatment indicated: roughly 19 received Ad26.COV2.S at low or high dose, single or two shots; about 5 received placebo; per-sample allocation not given. Sampling occurred on day 63 after the first vaccine or placebo injection. TCRdb's copy holds only in-frame clones and misses some; the assay was immunoSEQ multiplex PCR. The sample holds 400,000 to 450,000 clones, around 92% seen once. The origin of this receptor is a person between 18 and 65 years old who received the Ad26.COV2.S COVID-19 vaccine or a placebo. The material was peripheral blood, obtained in a trial of Ad26.COV2.S vaccine versus placebo.

The DNA of the CDR3 is TGCGCCAGCAGCCCGGGACAGCAGAACACTGAAGCTTTCTTT. Translated: CASSPGQQNTEAFF. The chain is built from TRBV5-1 and TRBJ1-1, with 7 bases that match TRBD1. Germline loops: CDR1 SGHRS, CDR2 YFSETQ. The junction had 4 bases not matched to a gene; V was cut back by 4 bases and J by 1 base. The CDR3 extends over 14 amino acids.